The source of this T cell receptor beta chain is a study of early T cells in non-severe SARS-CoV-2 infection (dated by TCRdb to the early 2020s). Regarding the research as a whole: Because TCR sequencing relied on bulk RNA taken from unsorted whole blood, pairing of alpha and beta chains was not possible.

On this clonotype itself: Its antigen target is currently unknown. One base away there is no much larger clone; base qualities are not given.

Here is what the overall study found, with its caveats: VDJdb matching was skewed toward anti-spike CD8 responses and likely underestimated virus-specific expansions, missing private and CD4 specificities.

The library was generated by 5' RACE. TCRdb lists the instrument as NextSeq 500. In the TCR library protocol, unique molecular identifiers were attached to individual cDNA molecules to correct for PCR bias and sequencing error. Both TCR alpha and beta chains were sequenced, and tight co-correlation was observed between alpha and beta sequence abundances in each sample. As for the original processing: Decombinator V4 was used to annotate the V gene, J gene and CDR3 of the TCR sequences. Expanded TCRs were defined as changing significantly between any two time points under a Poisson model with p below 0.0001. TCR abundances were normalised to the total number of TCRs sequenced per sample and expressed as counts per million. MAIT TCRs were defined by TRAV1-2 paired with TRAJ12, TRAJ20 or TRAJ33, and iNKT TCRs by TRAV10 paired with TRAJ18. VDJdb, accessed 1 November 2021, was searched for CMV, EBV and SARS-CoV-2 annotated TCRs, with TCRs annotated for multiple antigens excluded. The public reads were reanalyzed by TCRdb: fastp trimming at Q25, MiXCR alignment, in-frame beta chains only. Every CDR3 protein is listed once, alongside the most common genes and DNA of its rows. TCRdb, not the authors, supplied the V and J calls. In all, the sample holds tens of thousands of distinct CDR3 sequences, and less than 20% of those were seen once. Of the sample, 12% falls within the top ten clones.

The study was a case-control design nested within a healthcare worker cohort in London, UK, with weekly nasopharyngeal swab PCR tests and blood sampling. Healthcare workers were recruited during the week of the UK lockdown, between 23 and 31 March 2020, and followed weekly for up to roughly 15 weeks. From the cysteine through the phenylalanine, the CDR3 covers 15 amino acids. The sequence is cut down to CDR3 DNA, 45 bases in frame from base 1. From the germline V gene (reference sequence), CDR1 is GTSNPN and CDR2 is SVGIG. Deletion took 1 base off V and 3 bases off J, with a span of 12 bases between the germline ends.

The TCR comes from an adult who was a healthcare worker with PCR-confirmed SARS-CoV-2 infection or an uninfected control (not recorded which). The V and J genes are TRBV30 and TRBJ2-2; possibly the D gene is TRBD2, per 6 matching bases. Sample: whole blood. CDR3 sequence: CAWSAGVAYTGELFF. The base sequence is TGTGCCTGGAGTGCGGGAGTGGCTTACACCGGGGAGCTGTTTTTT.